The TCR beta chain described here comes from a study of T cell responses to AZD1222 COVID-19 vaccine. Clones were read by immunoSEQ multiplex PCR, and TCRdb kept only the in-frame ones, dropping some. The sample consists of just over 80,000 clones, 85% to 90% of them appearing once. Study observations and caveats: Donor demographics were predominantly white British with a female majority; clonal diversity may be underestimated.

About this clone: The antigen is not known.

The germline CDR1 and CDR2 sequences are MNHNS and SASEGT. Trimming took off 3 bases at V and 4 bases at J, with 13 bases between the two ends. CDR3 length equals 15 residues. The chain couples TRBV6-1 to TRBJ1-5; D ambiguous. This receptor was obtained from an adult in good health. The material was peripheral blood, obtained on day 0 of AZD1222 vaccination. The CDR3 here is CASSDGQPFNQPQHF. CDR3 DNA: TGTGCCAGCAGTGATGGGCAGCCCTTTAATCAGCCCCAGCATTTT.